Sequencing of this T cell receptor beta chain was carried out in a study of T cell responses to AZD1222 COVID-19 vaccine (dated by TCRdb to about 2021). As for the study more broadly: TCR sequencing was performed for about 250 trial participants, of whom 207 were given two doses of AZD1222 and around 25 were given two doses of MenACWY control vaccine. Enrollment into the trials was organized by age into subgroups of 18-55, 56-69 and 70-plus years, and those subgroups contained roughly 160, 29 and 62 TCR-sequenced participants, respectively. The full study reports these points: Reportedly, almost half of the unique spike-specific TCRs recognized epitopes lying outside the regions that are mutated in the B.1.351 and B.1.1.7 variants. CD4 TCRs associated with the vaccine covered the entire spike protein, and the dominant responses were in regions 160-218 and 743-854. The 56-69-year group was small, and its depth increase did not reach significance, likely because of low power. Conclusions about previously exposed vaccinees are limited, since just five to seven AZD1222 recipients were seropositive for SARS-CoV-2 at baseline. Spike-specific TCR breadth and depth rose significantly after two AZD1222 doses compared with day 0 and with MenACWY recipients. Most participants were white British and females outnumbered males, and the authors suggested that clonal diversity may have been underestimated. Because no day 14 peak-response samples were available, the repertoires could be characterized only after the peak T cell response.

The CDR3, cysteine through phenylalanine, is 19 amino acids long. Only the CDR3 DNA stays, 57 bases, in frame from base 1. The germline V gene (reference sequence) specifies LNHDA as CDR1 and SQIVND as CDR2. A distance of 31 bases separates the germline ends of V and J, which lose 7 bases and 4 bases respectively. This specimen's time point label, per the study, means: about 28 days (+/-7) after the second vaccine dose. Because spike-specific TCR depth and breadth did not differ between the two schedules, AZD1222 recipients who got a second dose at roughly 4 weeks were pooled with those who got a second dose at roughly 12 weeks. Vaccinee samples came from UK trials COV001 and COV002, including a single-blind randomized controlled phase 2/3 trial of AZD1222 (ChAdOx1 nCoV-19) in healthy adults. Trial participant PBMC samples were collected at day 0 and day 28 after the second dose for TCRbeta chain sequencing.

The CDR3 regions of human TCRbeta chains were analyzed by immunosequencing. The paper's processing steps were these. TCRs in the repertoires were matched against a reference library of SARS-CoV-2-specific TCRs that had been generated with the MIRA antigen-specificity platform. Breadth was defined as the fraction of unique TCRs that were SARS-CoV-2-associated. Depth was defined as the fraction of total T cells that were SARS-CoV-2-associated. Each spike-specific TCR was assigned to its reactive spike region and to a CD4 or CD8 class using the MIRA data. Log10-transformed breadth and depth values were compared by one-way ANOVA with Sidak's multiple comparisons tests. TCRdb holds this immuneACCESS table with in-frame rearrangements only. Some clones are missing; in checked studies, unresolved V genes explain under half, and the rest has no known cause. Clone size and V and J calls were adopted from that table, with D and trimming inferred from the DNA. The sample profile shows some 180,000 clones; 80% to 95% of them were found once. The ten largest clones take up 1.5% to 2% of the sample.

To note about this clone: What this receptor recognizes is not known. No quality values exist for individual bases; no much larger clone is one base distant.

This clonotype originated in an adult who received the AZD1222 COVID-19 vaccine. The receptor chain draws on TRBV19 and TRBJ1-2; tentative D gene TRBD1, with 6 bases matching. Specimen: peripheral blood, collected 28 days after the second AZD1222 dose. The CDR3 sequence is CASTPPYWPHFWTAYGYTF. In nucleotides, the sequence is TGTGCCAGTACCCCCCCCTATTGGCCCCACTTCTGGACAGCCTATGGCTACACCTTC.